The 11 T cell receptor beta chains in this list originate from one sample, sequenced in a study of T cells in Graves' hyperthyroidism and ophthalmopathy. RNA transcripts served as the template for amplifying TCR beta CDR3 regions. During a first-round RT-PCR of the TCR CDR3, the HTBI primer set was used. TCRdb fed the multiplex PCR reads into MiXCR, producing one record per CDR3 protein. The sample lists 450,000 to 600,000 distinct CDR3 sequences, just under 20% occurring once. Input material: blood. Receptor source: a man between 40 and 49 years old with Graves' ophthalmopathy.

V and J are TRBV27 and TRBJ1-2; D perhaps matches TRBD1 (5 bases). The CDR3 loop spans 14 amino acids. V lost 4 bases and J 4 bases, leaving 13 bases between the germline ends. From germline, CDR1 is MNHEY and CDR2 SMNVEV (reference sequence). CDR3 residues: CASSYLGGTYGYTF. CDR3 bases: TGTGCCAGCAGTTACCTTGGGGGGACCTATGGCTACACCTTC.

There are a few counts of this clonotype. This chain joins TRBV7-2 and TRBJ1-3; D is possibly TRBD1 (6 bases). Looked up from germline, CDR1 is SGHTA and CDR2 is FQGNSA. V was shortened by 0 bases and J by 0 bases, with 12 bases between the two germline ends. CDR3 length: 17 amino acids. In nucleotides, the CDR3 is TGTGCCAGCAGCTTAGCGGGTACAGGGATCTCTGGAAACACCATATATTTT. Its protein product is CASSLAGTGISGNTIYF.

The V call is TRBV6-2 or TRBV6-3, the J call TRBJ2-3; D tentatively reads TRBD1 or TRBD2 (5 bases each). This CDR3 region has 17 residues. CDR1 MNHEY and CDR2 SVGEGT come from the germline V gene. V was clipped by 4 bases and J by 8 bases, with 25 bases between them. CDR3 bases: TGTGCCAGCAGTTCCCCGAGGGGACGAGAGGGGCACCTTACGCAGTATTTT. This encodes CASSSPRGREGHLTQYF.

The chain has TRBV9 and TRBJ1-2; D gene unclear. From germline, CDR1 is SGDLS and CDR2 YYNGEE. The CDR3 consists of 11 residues. V was cut by 4 bases and J by 5 bases, with 6 bases left in between. As DNA, the CDR3 is TGTGCCAGCAGCTCCGAGTATGGCTACACCTTC. Translating it yields CASSSEYGYTF.

This clonotype was detected ten times or more. The rearrangement links TRBV7-3 to TRBJ1-1; 7 nucleotides align to TRBD1. The V segment lost 1 base and the J segment 3 bases; nucleotides outside the gene matches: 5. The CDR3 spans 15 residues. Germline V lookup: CDR1 SGHTA, CDR2 FQGTGA. The CDR3 DNA sequence: TGTGCCAGCAGCTTAAACGGGGGACAGTACACTGAAGCTTTCTTT. Its protein is CASSLNGGQYTEAFF.

This clonotype appeared a few times. The genes are TRBV6-1 and TRBJ1-3; TRBD1 is a possible D gene (5 bases). The V end was cut by 5 bases, the J end by 2 bases, with 7 bases between. CDR1 and CDR2 from the germline V gene are MNHNS and SASEGT. This CDR3 has 13 amino acids. The CDR3 spells CASSSQAGNTIYF. The CDR3, as DNA: TGTGCCAGCAGTTCACAGGCTGGAAACACCATATATTTT.

This clonotype was counted between two and nine times. This chain links TRBV4-1 with TRBJ2-4; a possible D gene is TRBD2 (6 bases). V gave up 4 bases and J gave up 8 bases, with 9 bases separating them. This CDR3 has 12 amino acids. The germline CDR1 and CDR2 sequences are MGHRA and YSYEKL. CDR3 nucleotides: TGCGCCAGCAGCCCCACGGGGGACATTCAGTACTTC. It encodes CASSPTGDIQYF.

The gene calls are TRBV6-1 and TRBJ1-5; 7 nucleotides match TRBD1. CDR1 is MNHNS and CDR2 is SASEGT in the germline V gene. This CDR3 spans 15 amino acids. The V and J ends lost 3 bases and 2 bases, in that order; junction bases with no gene match: 4. The CDR3 loop reads CASSDEGAGNQPQHF. The CDR3 DNA follows: TGTGCCAGCAGTGACGAGGGGGCAGGCAATCAGCCCCAGCATTTT.

V is TRBV14 and J is TRBJ2-2; D is perhaps TRBD1 (5 bases). Germline CDR1 is SGHDN and CDR2 is FVKESK. The length of the CDR3 is 17 residues. With 1 base removed from V and 5 bases from J, the gap between germline ends came to 17 bases. The CDR3 reads CASSQATATRGTGELFF. The CDR3 DNA is TGTGCCAGCAGCCAAGCGACAGCAACGCGTGGGACCGGGGAGCTGTTTTTT.

The chain couples TRBV5-1 to TRBJ1-1; maybe TRBD1 (5 bases). Germline V lookup: CDR1 SGHRS, CDR2 YFSETQ. Deletions cut 6 bases from V and 3 bases from J, with 12 bases between. CDR3 size: 13 residues. The CDR3 protein is CASTLGQYTEAFF. The DNA for the CDR3 is TGCGCCAGCACTCTGGGGCAATACACTGAAGCTTTCTTT.

The chain is built from TRBV20-1 and TRBJ2-1, with 10 bases aligning to TRBD1. V lost 6 bases, J lost 3 bases, and 5 bases stayed unmatched. The CDR3 covers 14 residues. CDR1 is DFQATT, CDR2 SNEGSKA, per germline (reference sequence). As DNA, the CDR3 is TGCAGTGCCTCCTGGGACAGGGGCTACAATGAGCAGTTCTTC. Translation gives CSASWDRGYNEQFF.